A single sample is the source of the 18 T cell receptor beta chains below, sequenced in a study of beta chain features in type 1 diabetes. The sequenced template was cDNA made from the entire isolated RNA. Sequenced by immunoSEQ multiplex PCR; TCRdb stores in-frame clones only, minus some. Here the sample spans a few hundred thousand clones, 13% being singletons. Study results and limitations: Within each of all four CD4+ subsets, Type 1 diabetes patients had TCRB CDR3s that were moderately but significantly shorter.

These TCRs are of unknown antigen specificity. The material sequenced was naive CD4+ T cells from blood. The receptors were gathered from a woman aged 18-29 years with type 1 diabetes.

CDR3 in amino acids: CSVEAQRANEQFF. The CDR3 DNA reads as TGCAGCGTCGAGGCACAGCGGGCCAATGAGCAGTTCTTC. The chain couples TRBV29-1 to TRBJ2-1; possible D gene TRBD2, 6 bases. Trimming left V 6 bases short and J 6 bases short, with 15 bases between. The CDR3 is 13 residues long. Germline assignment: CDR1 SQVTM and CDR2 ANQGSEA.

This clone was seen only a few times. This chain links TRBV7-9 with TRBJ1-2; 12 bases line up with TRBD1. Germline V lookup: CDR1 SEHNR, CDR2 FQNEAQ (reference sequence). V lost 4 bases and J lost 2; bases outside the gene matches: 2. The CDR3 extends over 15 amino acids. Here the CDR3 DNA reads TGTGCCAGCAGCTCAGGGACAGGGGGCAACTATGGCTACACCTTC. It encodes CASSSGTGGNYGYTF. Supplemented by reference TRBV7-9 and TRBJ1-2, the full variable domain reads DTGVSQNPRHKITKRGQNVTFRCDPISEHNRLYWYRQTLGQGPEFLTYFQNEAQLEKSRLLSDRFSAERPKGSFSTLEIQRTEQGDSAMYLCASSSGTGGNYGYTFGSGTRLTVV.

In its sample, this clone was seen a few times. This sequence joins TRBV7-2 and TRBJ2-3; 11 bases agree with TRBD2. The CDR3 covers 17 residues. V dropped 1 base and J dropped 1; count of bases not matched to a gene: 4. Per the germline V gene, CDR1 is SGHTA and CDR2 is FQGNSA. CDR3 nucleotides: TGTGCCAGCAGCTTAGTAGGGACTAGCGGAGGCACAGATACGCAGTATTTT. Translating it yields CASSLVGTSGGTDTQYF.

The sample holds a few counts of this clone. This chain links TRBV7-2 with TRBJ2-5, with D hard to call. Germline CDR1 SGHTA, CDR2 FQGNSA. The V end lost 5 bases, the J end lost 5 bases, and 6 bases lay between the germline ends. The CDR3 is 11 amino acids. The CDR3 DNA reads as TGTGCCAGCAGCACAATCGAGACCCAGTACTTC. Protein sequence: CASSTIETQYF.

The sample holds a few counts of this clone. J is TRBJ2-7 and V is TRBV5-1; 8 bases line up with TRBD1. The germline V gene has CDR1 SGHRS and CDR2 YFSETQ. The CDR3 has 15 residues. With V trimmed by 2 bases and J by 0 bases, 4 bases remained unmatched. Here the CDR3 reads CASSFLDRDSYEQYF. The CDR3 DNA sequence: TGCGCCAGCAGCTTTTTGGACAGGGACTCCTACGAGCAGTACTTC.

The chain has TRBV10-2 and TRBJ2-1, with 8 nucleotides matching TRBD2. The CDR3 runs to 15 residues. The germline gives CDR1 WSHSY, CDR2 SAAADI. J was trimmed by 6 bases and V by 2 bases; bases with no gene match: 6. CDR3 region: CASSESGSGGNEQFF. In DNA, the CDR3 is TGCGCCAGCAGTGAGAGCGGGAGTGGCGGCAATGAGCAGTTCTTC.

There are a few counts of this clone. CDR3 residues: CAWSPGDRDLGELFF. DNA of the CDR3: TGTGCCTGGAGTCCCGGTGACAGGGACCTAGGGGAGCTGTTTTTT. This chain uses TRBV30 with TRBJ2-2, with 7 bases matching TRBD1. The length of the CDR3 is 15 residues. Germline V CDR1 and CDR2: GTSNPN, SVGIG (reference sequence). Trimming cost V 2 bases and J 8 bases; bases outside gene matches: 11.

This chain's CDR3 is CASSQEGVDTQYF. In DNA form, the CDR3 reads TGTGCCAGCAGCCAAGAGGGGGTAGATACGCAGTATTTT. The rearrangement uses TRBV11-2 and TRBJ2-3, with a weak D call TRBD1 (6 bases). V was cut by 5 bases and J by 5 bases, with 11 bases left in between. The CDR3 has 13 amino acids. Germline CDR1 SGHAT, CDR2 FQNNGV.

A remark on this clone: This sample includes further DNA sequences coding for the same CDR3. The J gene is TRBJ2-3, the V gene TRBV9; 9 nucleotides match TRBD2. V lost 0 bases to trimming and J lost 2 bases; unmatched junction nucleotides: 1. Germline CDR1 is SGDLS and CDR2 is YYNGEE. The CDR3 has 15 amino acids. The CDR3 reads CASSVGLAVTDTQYF. The CDR3, as DNA: TGTGCCAGCAGCGTAGGACTAGCGGTCACAGATACGCAGTATTTT.

This chain joins TRBV4-3 and TRBJ2-1, with 8 bases that match TRBD2. CDR1 LGHNA and CDR2 YSLEER come from the germline V gene. Trimming took 5 bases from V and 9 from J; bases not matched to a gene: 6. The CDR3 has 13 residues. The DNA of the CDR3 is TGCGCCAGCAGCAACGGGAGGGCCGGTGAGCAGTTCTTC. Its protein product is CASSNGRAGEQFF.

V and J are TRBV5-6 and TRBJ2-1; a weak D match, TRBD1 (5 bases). Germline-derived CDR1 and CDR2 are SGHDT and YYEEEE. The CDR3 totals 17 residues. V gave up 5 bases and J gave up 1 base, with 19 bases separating them. In DNA form, the CDR3 reads TGTGCCAGCAGTCCCGCGGCAGGGCCCTATTCCTACAATGAGCAGTTCTTC. Its translation is CASSPAAGPYSYNEQFF.

A few counts support this clone. Its ends do not fully match the called genes, so a read error is possible. The CDR3 nucleotides are TGTGCCAGCAGTCCCGGGGACTACGAGCAGTACTTC. This sequence encodes CASSPGDYEQYF. The rearrangement links TRBV10-3 to TRBJ2-7, with D possibly TRBD2 on 5 matching bases. This CDR3 has 12 residues. CDR1 is ENHRY and CDR2 is SYGVKD in the germline V gene.

This chain uses TRBV30 with TRBJ1-1; D might be TRBD1 (5 bases). V was shortened by 5 bases and J by 6 bases, with 13 bases between the two germline ends. Germline values: CDR1 GTSNPN, CDR2 SVGIG (reference sequence). The CDR3 extends over 12 amino acids. In nucleotides, the CDR3 is TGTGCCTGGGCTTTGGGGCAGGCTGAAGCTTTCTTT. Amino acid sequence: CAWALGQAEAFF. Full variable domain (remainder filled in from reference TRBV30 and TRBJ1-1): SQTIHQWPATLVQPVGSPLSLECTVEGTSNPNLYWYRQAAGRGLQLLFYSVGIGQISSEVPQNLSASRPQDRQFILSSKKLLLSDSGFYLCAWALGQAEAFFGQGTRLTVV.

V usage is TRBV6-5 and J usage is TRBJ1-2; no reliable D call. V was clipped by 5 bases and J by 4 bases, with 8 bases between them. In germline, CDR1 is MNHEY, CDR2 SVGAGI. The CDR3 totals 12 residues. CDR3 sequence: CASSVRVYGYTF. CDR3 DNA sequence: TGTGCCAGCAGTGTTCGGGTCTATGGCTACACCTTC.

The chain is built from TRBV9 and TRBJ2-5; D perhaps matches TRBD1 (8 bases). Germline V gives CDR1 SGDLS, CDR2 YYNGEE. The CDR3 totals 16 residues. The ends were cut back, 0 bases at V and 5 bases at J, with 17 bases in the middle. CDR3 in amino acids: CASSVGATGGGETQYF. The CDR3 DNA reads TGTGCCAGCAGCGTAGGAGCAACAGGGGGAGGGGAGACCCAGTACTTC.

The V call is TRBV30, the J call TRBJ2-3; maybe TRBD2 (5 bases). Germline CDR1 and CDR2: GTSNPN and SVGIG (reference sequence). The V and J ends lost 4 bases and 9 bases respectively, with 20 bases between them. This CDR3 has 14 amino acids. CDR3 region: CAWMGMGSAKTQYF. The CDR3 nucleotides read TGTGCCTGGATGGGGATGGGGAGTGCCAAAACGCAGTATTTT.

The V and J genes are TRBV29-1 and TRBJ2-3; 9 bases are shared with TRBD2. CDR1 SQVTM and CDR2 ANQGSEA come from the germline V gene. CDR3 size: 16 residues. V shed 8 bases, J shed 3 bases, and the junction held 15 bases outside the gene matches. The CDR3 sequence is CSFLRAGGIWTDTQYF. DNA of the CDR3: TGCAGCTTCCTCAGGGCGGGAGGGATTTGGACAGATACGCAGTATTTT.

This chain connects TRBV28 to TRBJ2-3, with 7 bases lining up with TRBD2. The CDR3 runs to 13 residues. V was pared by 6 bases and J by 2 bases, with 2 bases of the junction left unmatched. Germline V lookup: CDR1 MDHEN, CDR2 SYDVKM. The CDR3 DNA reads as TGTGCCAGCAGAGCGGGAAACACAGATACGCAGTATTTT. It encodes CASRAGNTDTQYF.